This T cell receptor (beta chain) was profiled in a study of blood T cell repertoires in COVID-19. Looking at the study overall: Acute and convalescent COVID-19 samples came from the United States, Italy and Spain. PBMCs, B-cell-depleted T cells, or T cells provided the cDNA or gDNA that made up the material.

While infection was still active, Seattle patients were enrolled and then followed longitudinally. The method was immunoSEQ multiplex PCR; TCRdb's version includes in-frame clones alone and lacks a portion of them. The table includes about 200,000 clones, roughly 80% detected once. This TCR came from a man aged 60 to 75 with COVID-19, enrolled during active disease. The material sequenced was peripheral blood.

CDR3 in amino acids: CASSLSGTGDTEAFF. CDR3 in DNA: TGTGCCAGCTCACTCTCCGGGACAGGGGACACTGAAGCTTTCTTT. This chain uses TRBV18 with TRBJ1-1; 10 positions match TRBD1. Germline V gene data show CDR1 as KGHSH and CDR2 as LQKENI. The J segment lost 3 bases and the V segment lost 4 bases, leaving 5 bases of the junction unmatched. The CDR3 runs to 15 residues.